The subject of this entry is one TCR beta chain. There is no known antigen for this receptor. No qualities accompany the bases; no much larger clone lies one base away. The immunoSEQ Assay, a bias-controlled multiplex PCR, was used to amplify TCRbeta CDR3 regions from genomic DNA. As for how the authors treated the data: The number of nucleated cells in each sample was estimated by amplification of reference gene primers within the assay. Sequence reads were collapsed and filtered to measure the absolute abundance of every unique TCRbeta CDR3 rearrangement. For each sample, productive Simpson clonality was calculated by taking the square root of Simpson's diversity index across productive rearrangements. TCRdb carries this immuneACCESS record with in-frame sequences only. Its versions omit some clonotypes, under half of them owing to an unresolved V gene in the studies checked, with the rest unexplained. V, J and clone size were drawn from that table, and D and trimming were deduced from the DNA. The sample contains about 200,000 clones, more than 80% of them found a single time. Approximately 2.1% of the sample goes to the ten largest clones.

Samples from volunteer blood donors who had recovered from COVID-19 were contributed by a second Seattle source. The collaborating institutions used their own protocols to collect whole blood in K2EDTA tubes. Collaborator samples were shipped for TCRbeta analysis as frozen whole blood, isolated PBMCs, or DNA extracted from either sample type. These data are taken from a study of blood T cell repertoires in COVID-19 (TCRdb year 2020). Regarding the research as a whole: Collaborator samples came from the United States, Italy and Spain and covered acute and convalescent phases of COVID-19. The prospective study material was composed of cDNA or gDNA derived from T cells, B-cell-depleted T cells, or PBMCs. Subjects who had been exposed to COVID-19, were actively infected with it, or had recovered from it provided the deeply sampled blood TCRbeta repertoires that made up the dataset. A de-identified subject ID, COVID-19 status, age in years and sex were almost always included in the sample metadata. The samples were drawn from two sources: the first 160 participants of the ongoing ImmuneRACE study, and over 950 subjects contributed by 6 global collaborators. Where available, HLA class I and class II types were obtained from metadata supplied by the sample provider rather than from assay-based typing. The repertoires were made available in a free public database intended to serve as a resource for research on the immune response to SARS-CoV-2.

The full study reports these points: The quantity of clinical and demographic metadata differed by source and by participant and was supplied without curation.

The CDR3 holds 15 amino acids from the cysteine to the phenylalanine. The kept DNA is CDR3 alone, 45 bases in frame from the first base. Based on the germline V gene, the CDR1 and CDR2 sequences are SGHAT and FQNNGV. A distance of 14 bases separates the germline ends of V and J, which lose 5 bases and 2 bases respectively. The chain couples TRBV11-2 to TRBJ2-3, with no confidently assigned D gene. The TCR was taken from a man aged 25-40 years who had recovered from COVID-19. Specimen: peripheral blood. The DNA reads as follows: TGTGCCAGCAGCCGACTCTCTCCGGACACAGATACGCAGTATTTT. The resulting protein is CASSRLSPDTDTQYF.